A single TCR beta chain is shown here with its context. This clonotype was counted many times. This clone's antigen is unknown. Base qualities were left out, and no much larger clone turns up one base away. This sample stems from a study of neurological immune-mediated disorders (dated by TCRdb to the late 2010s). Notes on the research overall: Among the approximately 35 multiple sclerosis patients, relapsing-remitting MS accounted for about 31 and secondary progressive MS accounted for 3. The study compared peripheral blood TCR-beta repertoires of HTLV-I-associated myelopathy (HAM/TSP) patients, multiple sclerosis patients and healthy controls using UMI-based sequencing. The roughly 100 TCR-beta libraries included longitudinal samples, technical triplicates and paired sorted CD4+ and CD8+ T-cell subsets alongside PBMC samples. Longitudinal HAM/TSP and healthy donors had 3 time-points each (about 3-45 month intervals). The cohort included about 66 subjects: approximately 14 with HAM/TSP, approximately 35 with multiple sclerosis, and some 20 healthy controls. Results the study describes overall, beyond this receptor: The MS cluster showed no association with clinical or MRI features, and the authors stated that larger cohorts are needed. Across subjects, expanded clones never shared an identical CDR3 amino acid sequence, which suggests that the TCR-beta repertoires in every group were private. TCR clonal expansion was greatest in HAM/TSP patients and smallest in MS patients, who ranked below even healthy controls. Repertoires from 18 of 34 MS patients were grouped by phylogenetic analysis into a cluster of related CDR3 sequences, suggesting a possible repertoire-level signature.

In the paper's terms, the time point label means: longitudinal time-point 1 (baseline). For unsorted PBMC libraries, 2 million PBMCs were used after storage in RNAlater at -80 degrees C until RNA extraction. Multiple sclerosis patients were enrolled in a US clinical protocol under which disease progression was evaluated by magnetic resonance imaging. Peripheral blood was subjected to Ficoll-Hypaque density gradient centrifugation to isolate PBMCs, which were then cryopreserved in liquid nitrogen. cDNA was synthesized by template-switch 5'RACE using a primer carrying a 10-nucleotide random unique molecular identifier by which each TCR transcript was tagged. Every sequencing run yielded over 170 million TCR-beta sequences covering 15-18 subjects. Total RNA was extracted with the RNeasy kit. Using the KAPA Real-time Library Amplification kit, TCR-beta VDJ regions were amplified with primers for the TCR constant region and the 5'RACE anchor. A first PCR added sample indexes and Illumina adaptors, after which a second PCR increased the library yield. After Ampure bead purification, the roughly 650 bp TCR product was size-selected on a 2% E-gel SizeSelection system. Before pooling, libraries had their quality checked on a Bioanalyzer, their concentration measured with Qubit, and their quantity determined with the Kapa Library Quantification kit. Libraries were sequenced paired-end 2 x 150 bp on an Illumina HiSeq 2500. To increase sequence diversity, about 25-31% phiX was spiked into each library pool. Per the source publication's procedure: The UMI-based MiGEC pipeline processed quality-filtered reads and removed over 75% of raw TCR sequences during error correction. VDJ genes were aligned to IMGT germline references, and clonotypes were defined by unique CDR3 amino acid sequence plus V-J genes. VDJtools evaluated clonal expansion, Shannon diversity and CDR3 relatedness (CalcPairwiseDistances, ClusterSamples); CLCbio workbench built phylogenetic trees. Clones with at least 8 unique UMIs were defined as expanded, with this threshold being based on coefficient-of-variation modelling across technical triplicates. TCRdb reprocessing: public reads trimmed at Q25 with fastp, clones called with MiXCR, in-frame beta chains kept. Rows merge per CDR3 protein into single entries with the most common DNA and genes. For this entry, the V and J calls and clone size follow TCRdb and not the study's own pipeline. This sample lists 40,000 or so distinct CDR3 sequences; less than 3.5% were detected once. The ten largest clones capture more than 7% of the sample.

Inclusive of the bounding cysteine and phenylalanine, the CDR3 is 13 residues long. This entry keeps only the CDR3 DNA: 39 bases, framed from base 1. Trimming takes 8 bases off V and 4 bases off J; junction bases not matched to a gene: 5. Per the germline V gene, SQVTM is the CDR1 and ANQGSEA is the CDR2. In this chain, TRBV29-1 is recombined with TRBJ2-1; 10 bases in the middle match TRBD2. The receptor comes from a woman between 55 and 75 years old with multiple sclerosis. Material: PBMCs. The CDR3 corresponds to CSHGLAVYNEQFF. The sequenced DNA is TGCAGCCACGGACTAGCGGTTTACAATGAGCAGTTCTTC.